This TCR beta chain was documented in a study of CD8+ T cells in alopecia areata. Study-wide background: Tofacitinib was taken orally by treated patients, and the dose was 5 to 10 mg twice daily. Regarding the study as a whole: On tofacitinib, scalp and blood still held many of the expanded lesional clones. Scalp sample sequencing also detects resident alphabeta T cells of normal skin.

cDNA prepared by RNA extraction and subsequent reverse transcription served as the template for sequencing. Assay used: immunoSEQ multiplex PCR; TCRdb lists only in-frame clones, some missing. The data contain 90,000 to 120,000 clones, 80% to 85% of them singletons. The treatment here: oral pan-JAK inhibitor, 5-10 mg twice daily. Details on this clone: Its antigen remains unknown.

The CDR3 runs to 15 residues. V was clipped by 7 bases and J by 2 bases; unmatched bases: 8. Germline CDR1 SNHLY, CDR2 FYNNEI. The chain combines TRBV2 with TRBJ2-1, with TRBD1 identical over 7 bases. This clonotype was obtained from a human donor with alopecia areata. The sample consisted of CD8+ T cells sorted from blood, taken at week 24, from a patient treated with tofacitinib. The CDR3 sequence is CASIPGTEPYNEQFF. Here the CDR3 DNA reads TGTGCCAGCATCCCCGGGACAGAACCCTACAATGAGCAGTTCTTC. Full variable domain (remainder filled in from reference TRBV2 and TRBJ2-1): EPEVTQTPSHQVTQMGQEVILRCVPISNHLYFYWYRQILGQKVEFLVSFYNNEISEKSEIFDDQFSVERPDGSNFTLKIRSTKLEDSAMYFCASIPGTEPYNEQFFGPGTRLTVL.